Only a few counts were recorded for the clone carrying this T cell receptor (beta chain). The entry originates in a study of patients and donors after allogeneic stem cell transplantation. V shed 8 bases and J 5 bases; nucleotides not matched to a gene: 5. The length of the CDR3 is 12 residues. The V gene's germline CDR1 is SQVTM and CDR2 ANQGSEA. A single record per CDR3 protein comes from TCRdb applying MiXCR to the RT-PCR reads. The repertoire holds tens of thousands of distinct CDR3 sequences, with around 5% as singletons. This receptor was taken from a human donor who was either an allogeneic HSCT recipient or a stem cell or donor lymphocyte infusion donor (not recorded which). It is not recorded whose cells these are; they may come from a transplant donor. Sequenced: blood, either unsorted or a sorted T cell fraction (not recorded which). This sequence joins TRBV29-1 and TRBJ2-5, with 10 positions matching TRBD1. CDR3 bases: TGCAGCTCACGACAGGGGGCGGAGACCCAGTACTTC. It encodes CSSRQGAETQYF.